This TCR beta chain was recorded in a study of blood T cell repertoires in COVID-19. Seattle participants joined during active infection and were tracked over time. Study processing details: The assay estimated nucleated cells by amplifying reference gene primers. Sequencing was performed with immunoSEQ multiplex PCR; in TCRdb, only in-frame clones are kept and a portion is missing. V, J and clone size derive from that table, while D and trimming were established from the DNA sequence. Of about 480,000 clones detected, approximately 88% appear once; the ten largest clones hold 10% to 15%. The length of the CDR3 is 13 residues. The germline V gene has CDR1 SGHNT and CDR2 YYREEE (reference sequence). V dropped 4 bases and J dropped 4; count of bases not matched to a gene: 0. On this clone: Other DNA sequences in the sample encode the same CDR3.

Sequences were obtained from peripheral blood. The sequence was obtained from a woman between 50 and 59 years old with COVID-19, enrolled during active disease. This rearrangement joins TRBV5-4 to TRBJ1-1; 11 bases are a match to TRBD1. The CDR3 sequence: CASSGTGGTEAFF. The CDR3 DNA sequence: TGTGCCAGCAGCGGGACAGGGGGCACTGAAGCTTTCTTT.